These T cell receptor beta chains were read from a single sample in a study of vaccination and CD4 T cells after COVID-19. No antigen is known for these receptors. Each CDR3 protein gets one entry after TCRdb re-called the PCR reads with MiXCR. The data contain about 28,000 distinct CDR3 sequences, approximately 62% of them singletons. Sequenced material: CD4+ T cells from blood, cultured in vitro, taken after SARS-CoV-2 vaccination. The source of these receptors is a human donor who received a COVID-19 vaccine. Both conserved end residues are part of each CDR3. Fields, in order: clone size, V gene, J gene, CDR3 length, D gene, CDR3 DNA, CDR3 protein. D genes are given only for firm matches. Expanded clones get a size class; other rows say once, few or many, or leave the size out.

>few|TRBV27|TRBJ2-5|15|NA
TGTGCCACCAACCCCATCGGGGGCCCACAAGAGACCCAGTACTTC
CATNPIGGPQETQYF
>NA|TRBV5-4|TRBJ1-2|14|TRBD1
TGTGCCAGCAGCACCTGGGACAGCGAATATGGCTACACCTTC
CASSTWDSEYGYTF
>NA|TRBV20-1|TRBJ1-4|15|NA
TGCAGTGCTAGAGGCGGCAGGGTTCGGACTGAAAAACTGTTTTTT
CSARGGRVRTEKLFF
>NA|TRBV30|TRBJ1-1|14|NA
TGTGCCTGGAGAATTGGGCACTTGAACACTGAAGCTTTCTTT
CAWRIGHLNTEAFF
>once|TRBV28|TRBJ1-3|15|NA
TGTGCCAGCACCCCGTCTATCGGTACTGGAAACACCATATATTTT
CASTPSIGTGNTIYF
>NA|TRBV10-1|TRBJ2-3|16|TRBD1
TGCGCCAGCAGTGAGTCGAGACAGGGTGGCACAGATACGCAGTATTTT
CASSESRQGGTDTQYF
>NA|TRBV30|TRBJ2-5|17|TRBD1
TGTGCCTGGAGTGCCCTCGGACAGGGAAAGTACCAAGAGACCCAGTACTTC
CAWSALGQGKYQETQYF
>NA|TRBV24-1|TRBJ1-5|15|TRBD1
TGTGCCACCAGTGACCATGGACAGGGGGCCCAGCCCCAGCATTTT
CATSDHGQGAQPQHF
>NA|TRBV6-1|TRBJ2-2|15|TRBD1
TGTGCCAGCGGACGCAGAGGGACAGGGGTTCTGGAGCTGTTTTTT
CASGRRGTGVLELFF
>few|TRBV6-1|TRBJ2-5|14|NA
TGTGCCAGCAGCGACCGCCCGGCCCAAGAGACCCAGTACTTC
CASSDRPAQETQYF
>few|TRBV20-1|TRBJ2-1|15|NA
TGCAGTGCTAGATCGGGGACCGCCTCCTACAATGAGCAGTTCTTC
CSARSGTASYNEQFF
>few|TRBV29-1|TRBJ2-5|11|NA
TGCAGCGTTGCTGGGGAAGAGACCCAGTACTTC
CSVAGEETQYF
>few|TRBV20-1|TRBJ2-1|16|NA
TGCAGTGCTAGAGTCGGGTGGACCACGTCGGGGAATGAGCAGTTCTTC
CSARVGWTTSGNEQFF
>NA|TRBV24-1|TRBJ1-2|17|TRBD1
TGTGCCACCAGTGGCAGACAAATCGACAGGGGGCTGGGGGGCTACACCTTC
CATSGRQIDRGLGGYTF
>NA|TRBV7-7|TRBJ2-7|15|TRBD1
TGTGCCAGCAGCCTTAACAGGGGGCTTACCGGCGAGCAGTACTTC
CASSLNRGLTGEQYF
>few|TRBV6-5|TRBJ1-5|12|NA
TGTGCCAGCAGTTACCGAGGGGGGACTAGGCATTTT
CASSYRGGTRHF
>NA|TRBV6-5|TRBJ1-4|14|TRBD1
TGTGCCAGCAGTTATGACAGGGCTAATGAAAAACTGTTTTTT
CASSYDRANEKLFF
>NA|TRBV11-3|TRBJ2-5|15|NA
TGTGCCAGCAGCTTAGTGGCCAGCCTCCAAGAGACCCAGTACTTC
CASSLVASLQETQYF
>NA|TRBV6-1|TRBJ2-2|13|NA
TGTGCCAGCAAAGGGGCGAACACCGGGGAGCTGTTTTTT
CASKGANTGELFF
>NA|TRBV10-3|TRBJ2-3|15|TRBD2
TGTGCCATCAGTGAGGGCGGGGGGGCCGTAGATACGCAGTATTTT
CAISEGGGAVDTQYF
>few|TRBV27|TRBJ1-5|15|TRBD1
TGTGCCAGCAGTTTGGCGCAGGGGGCAAGTCAGCCCCAGCATTTT
CASSLAQGASQPQHF
>NA|TRBV6-1|TRBJ2-7|17|TRBD2
TGTGCCAGCAGTGAAGCGGGGACTAGCGGTATATCCTACGAGCAGTACTTC
CASSEAGTSGISYEQYF
>NA|TRBV2|TRBJ1-3|15|NA
TGTGCCAGCAGTGAAGAGGCTTCTGGTCTAGACACCATATATTTT
CASSEEASGLDTIYF
>NA|TRBV2|TRBJ2-7|14|TRBD2
TGTGCCAGCAGTGAAGTTGGGAGGGGTCGGGAGCAGTACTTC
CASSEVGRGREQYF
>NA|TRBV2|TRBJ1-2|14|TRBD1
TGTGCCAGCAGCCCGACAGGGGATATCGGTGGCTACACCTTC
CASSPTGDIGGYTF
>once|TRBV28|TRBJ1-4|13|NA
TGTGCCAGCAGTTTCGTTTTCAGGGAAAAACTGTTTTTT
CASSFVFREKLFF
>few|TRBV7-2|TRBJ1-5|17|NA
TGTGCCAGCAGCTTAGCGGCGGGGAACCCGGGCAATCAGCCCCAGCATTTT
CASSLAAGNPGNQPQHF
>few|TRBV21-1|TRBJ1-1|15|NA
TGTGCCAGCAGCAAATGCGGCAGACTGAACACTGAAGCTTTCTTT
CASSKCGRLNTEAFF
>NA|TRBV11-2|TRBJ1-2|17|NA
TGTGCCAGCAGCTTAGATAACTTGGGGACACCTGTTGATGGCTACACCTTC
CASSLDNLGTPVDGYTF
>NA|TRBV11-2|TRBJ2-3|20|TRBD2
TGTGCCAGCAGCTTTCCTTCGGGCGGGGGGGCCCGGTTGATCACAGATACGCAGTATTTT
CASSFPSGGGARLITDTQYF
>NA|TRBV7-3|TRBJ1-2|15|NA
TGTGCCAGCAGCTTAAACGCCGGGGGAGGGTATGGCTACACCTTC
CASSLNAGGGYGYTF